The 4 T cell receptor beta chains below come from one sample, sequenced in a study of blood T cell repertoires in COVID-19 (dated by TCRdb to 2019 to 2021). Libraries were constructed by the immunoSEQ multiplex PCR assay. What TCRdb holds here is the immuneACCESS table cut down to in-frame rearrangements. Part of the clones is not present; checked against another copy, under half of the missing clones reflect an unresolved V gene, and the others are unexplained. A total of 95,000 to 100,000 clones appear in this sample, 85% to 95% of them only once. Approximately 5.4% of the sample belongs to the ten largest clones. Sequencing was done on a sample of peripheral blood. These receptors came from a man aged 50-60 years with active COVID-19.

The chain has TRBV19 and TRBJ2-1; 13 nucleotides line up with TRBD2. The ends lost 1 base at V and 1 base at J; junction bases unmatched: 7. Germline V CDR1 and CDR2: LNHDA, SQIVND (reference sequence). This CDR3 spans 19 amino acids. The CDR3 reads CASSIGSTSGRSSYNEQFF. The CDR3 DNA reads TGTGCCAGTAGTATAGGCTCGACTAGCGGGAGGAGTTCCTACAATGAGCAGTTCTTC.

The chain combines TRBV5-3 with TRBJ1-1; 7 nucleotides agree with TRBD1. Being an ORF, TRBV5-3 has a function that is uncertain. Trimming at V came to 4 bases and at J to 0 bases, leaving 9 bases not matched to a gene. The CDR3 extends over 16 amino acids. The DNA for the CDR3 is TGTGCCAGAAGCCCTAGAGAGGGGGCACTGAACACTGAAGCTTTCTTT. Residues: CARSPREGALNTEAFF.

The V call is TRBV6-5, the J call TRBJ2-6, with unresolved D. Looked up from germline, CDR1 is MNHEY and CDR2 is SVGAGI. The CDR3 has 16 amino acids. V lost 0 bases and J lost 2, with 8 bases in between. The CDR3 DNA follows: TGTGCCAGCAGTTACTCCTGGAGACCTGGGGCCAACGTCCTGACTTTC. It codes for CASSYSWRPGANVLTF.

The chain has TRBV5-1 and TRBJ2-6; TRBD1 might be the D (6 bases). Per the germline V gene, CDR1 is SGHRS and CDR2 is YFSETQ. V was cut by 4 bases and J by 4 bases, with 15 bases left in between. This CDR3 is 16 amino acids long. The CDR3 DNA follows: TGCGCCAGCAGCAGAGCCGGGACAACCGGGGCCAACGTCCTGACTTTC. Its protein is CASSRAGTTGANVLTF.